One and the same sample provided the 13 T cell receptor beta chains below, sequenced in a study of blood T cell repertoires in COVID-19. Repertoires were generated with immunoSEQ multiplex PCR, while TCRdb's copy carries only in-frame clones and drops some. The data hold hundreds of thousands of clones, with roughly nine tenths observed a single time. The specimen sequenced was PBMCs or T cells enriched from blood (not recorded which). The receptor source for this set is a woman in her forties or fifties in a cohort exposed to, infected with or recovered from COVID-19 (not recorded which).

The rearrangement joins TRBV19 to TRBJ2-1; 7 bases match TRBD1. Germline CDR1 is LNHDA and CDR2 is SQIVND (reference sequence). The CDR3 spans 15 residues. J was trimmed by 7 bases and V by 3 bases; bases with no gene match: 9. The CDR3 sequence: CASSMLRGQRNEQFF. The CDR3 DNA sequence: TGTGCCAGTAGTATGTTGAGGGGGCAGAGAAATGAGCAGTTCTTC.

Concerning this clone itself: Other DNA sequences within the sample encode an identical CDR3. The rearrangement links TRBV4-3 to TRBJ2-7; D is undetermined. The CDR3 is made up of 14 amino acids. The V and J ends lost 0 bases and 3 bases respectively, with 9 bases between them. CDR1 is LGHNA, CDR2 YSLEER, per germline. The CDR3 reads CASSQDSAGYEQYF. The CDR3 region has the DNA TGCGCCAGCAGCCAAGATTCGGCAGGCTACGAGCAGTACTTC.

The count of this clone is one. This chain connects TRBV6-4 to TRBJ1-2; D might be TRBD1 (5 bases). Germline V lookup: CDR1 MRHNA, CDR2 SNTAGT. V lost 2 bases and J 5 bases, leaving 9 bases between the germline ends. This CDR3 spans 13 amino acids. CDR3: CASSDRGGYGYTF. CDR3 coding DNA: TGTGCCAGCAGTGACAGGGGCGGATATGGCTACACCTTC.

The chain recombines TRBV7-2 with TRBJ1-5, with 8 nucleotides matching TRBD1. The V gene end was trimmed by 5 bases and the J gene end by 2 bases; junction bases not matched to a gene: 5. CDR3 size: 15 residues. Germline V gene data show CDR1 as SGHTA and CDR2 as FQGNSA. The DNA for the CDR3 is TGTGCCAGCAGCAGACAGGGGACGGGCAATCAGCCCCAGCATTTT. Translated, it gives CASSRQGTGNQPQHF. Full variable domain (remainder filled in from reference TRBV7-2 and TRBJ1-5): GAGVSQSPSNKVTEKGKDVELRCDPISGHTALYWYRQSLGQGLEFLIYFQGNSAPDKSGLPSDRFSAERTGGSVSTLTIQRTQQEDSAVYLCASSRQGTGNQPQHFGDGTRLSIL.

The chain is built from TRBV19 and TRBJ2-3; 11 bases line up with TRBD2. Per germline, CDR1 LNHDA and CDR2 SQIVND (reference sequence). The V segment lost 6 bases and the J segment 2 bases; nucleotides outside the gene matches: 4. The CDR3 covers 15 residues. The CDR3 coding sequence is TGTGCCAGTAGGGCGACTAGCGGGGTCACAGATACGCAGTATTTT. Translation gives CASRATSGVTDTQYF. The full variable domain, its missing parts supplied by reference TRBV19 and TRBJ2-3, is DGGITQSPKYLFRKEGQNVTLSCEQNLNHDAMYWYRQDPGQGLRLIYYSQIVNDFQKGDIAEGYSVSREKKESFPLTVTSAQKNPTAFYLCASRATSGVTDTQYFGPGTRLTVL.

The chain has TRBV5-1 and TRBJ2-5; no clear D gene. The CDR3 sequence is 15 residues long. From germline, CDR1 is SGHRS and CDR2 YFSETQ. Trimming took 0 bases from V and 0 from J, leaving 9 bases between them. The CDR3 nucleotides read TGCGCCAGCAGCTTGGGTGTCGGGTACCAAGAGACCCAGTACTTC. This translates into CASSLGVGYQETQYF.

This chain links TRBV5-1 with TRBJ2-6, with D possibly matching TRBD2 (7 bases). The CDR3 totals 19 residues. Germline CDR1 reads SGHRS; CDR2 reads YFSETQ. V lost 1 base and J 2 bases, leaving 19 bases between the germline ends. The DNA of the CDR3 is TGCGCCAGCAGCTTGATTGGGGGGGGGCCGTTAACTGGGGCCAACGTCCTGACTTTC. Translation: CASSLIGGGPLTGANVLTF.

This chain joins TRBV4-3 and TRBJ2-2, with D maybe TRBD2 (5 bases). The CDR3 has 16 amino acids. V was shortened by 4 bases and J by 4 bases, with 16 bases between the two germline ends. CDR1 is LGHNA, CDR2 YSLEER, per germline. CDR3 protein: CASSPRGSTVTGELFF. The CDR3 nucleotides are TGCGCCAGCAGCCCCCGAGGGTCAACGGTCACCGGGGAGCTGTTTTTT.

The chain recombines TRBV7-3 with TRBJ2-5, with TRBD2 identical over 11 bases. V was clipped by 2 bases and J by 3 bases; unmatched bases: 14. The CDR3 has 19 amino acids. Germline-derived CDR1 and CDR2 are SGHTA and FQGTGA. The CDR3 DNA reads as TGTGCCAGCAGCTTATGGTGGGTGGGGACTAGCGGTGGGGAAGAGACCCAGTACTTC. Translation gives CASSLWWVGTSGGEETQYF.

The chain recombines TRBV7-9 with TRBJ1-2; 9 positions agree with TRBD1. Germline CDR1 reads SEHNR; CDR2 reads FQNEAQ (reference sequence). The CDR3 runs to 17 residues. Trimming removed 6 bases from V and 6 bases from J; junction bases left unmatched: 17. CDR3 amino acids: CASSFRTSDRGGNGYTF. The CDR3 DNA sequence: TGTGCCAGCAGTTTCCGAACTTCAGACAGGGGGGGTAATGGCTACACCTTC.

The rearrangement uses TRBV7-9 and TRBJ2-5; TRBD1 agrees at 7 bases. The trim removed 4 bases at V and 2 bases at J, leaving 7 bases unmatched. The CDR3 runs to 15 residues. The germline V gene encodes CDR1 SEHNR and CDR2 FQNEAQ (reference sequence). DNA of the CDR3: TGTGCCAGCAGCTCGCCTTCGACAGGGCAAGAGACCCAGTACTTC. It codes for CASSSPSTGQETQYF. Full variable domain (missing parts from reference TRBV7-9 and TRBJ2-5): DTGVSQNPRHKITKRGQNVTFRCDPISEHNRLYWYRQTLGQGPEFLTYFQNEAQLEKSRLLSDRFSAERPKGSFSTLEIQRTEQGDSAMYLCASSSPSTGQETQYFGPGTRLLVL.

The chain is built from TRBV2 and TRBJ1-1; D call uncertain. CDR3 length: 14 residues. The V gene's germline CDR1 is SNHLY and CDR2 FYNNEI. V lost 6 bases, J lost 2 bases, and 13 bases lay in between. CDR3 DNA sequence: TGTGCCAGCAGGATCCTGGCCAGTAACACTGAAGCTTTCTTT. As protein: CASRILASNTEAFF.

This clone appeared once. The chain links TRBV4-3 to TRBJ1-5; D gene ambiguous. There are 15 residues in the CDR3. Trimming left V 0 bases short and J 1 base short, with 7 bases between. Germline lookup yields CDR1 LGHNA and CDR2 YSLEER. The CDR3 is CASSQDRGSNQPQHF. The CDR3 DNA sequence: TGCGCCAGCAGCCAAGATCGAGGGAGCAATCAGCCCCAGCATTTT.